This TCR beta chain is drawn from a study of regulatory T cells in long-lasting Graves disease listed by TCRdb under 2021. Regarding the research as a whole: To count as having persistent Graves' disease, a patient had to have received antithyroid drug treatment for over 5 years with TSH receptor autoantibodies remaining persistently positive. A total of around 33 samples were covered by TCR sequencing, comprising 13 persistent and 20 newly diagnosed Graves' disease patients. The study was registered as a clinical trial and conducted in China. This study used TCR sequencing and RNA sequencing of peripheral blood to compare persistent Graves' disease patients against newly diagnosed Graves' disease patients. Antithyroid drugs had been taken for ten to twelve years on average by persistent Graves' disease patients in the clinical cohort. Study-wide conclusions, independent of this receptor: The small sample size was acknowledged by the authors as a limitation that may reduce accuracy. Persistent disease showed preferential use of TRBV28, TRBJ1-2 and TRBJ2-5, whereas newly diagnosed disease favored TRBV20-1 and TRBJ2-1. Compared with newly diagnosed patients, persistent Graves' disease patients had lower TCR Shannon entropy and fewer highly expanded clones, which suggests clonal expansion. Persistent patients shared more public clonotypes among themselves (2,741) than newly diagnosed patients did (about 900). Because the primary lesion, thyroid tissue, could not be accessed, the study looked at peripheral blood alone. Only the TCR beta chain was sequenced and analyzed.

This clonotype has more than one count but fewer than ten. Its antigen target is currently unknown. Nothing much larger sits one base from this clone, and base qualities are not available. The sample's time point label, decoded: persistent/refractory GD, antithyroid drugs over 5 years with positive TRAb. For both TCR sequencing and RNA sequencing, RNA was extracted from PBMCs in TRIzol. The diagnosis of Graves' disease was made according to American Thyroid Association guidelines. Patients were recruited from an endocrinology department in Xi'an, China. From each patient, roughly 9 milliliters of peripheral blood was collected into an EDTA anticoagulant tube. Ficoll Paque Plus density gradient separation was used to isolate PBMCs, and no further T cell sorting was done. An Agilent 2100 Bioanalyzer and agarose gel were used to assess RNA quality, and a NanoDrop 2000 was used to measure RNA concentration.

The receptor library was made with multiplex PCR. The listed sequencing device is Illumina HiSeq 4000. TCR beta libraries were built with iRepertoire HTBI primers and Arm-PCR amplification of CDR3 regions. Before sequencing, the PCR products went through gel purification. Regarding the original processing steps: Gene usage analysis of CDR3 amino acid clonotypes relied on the 62 TRBV and around 13 TRBJ segments identified across samples. COPE and FqMerger were used to merge filtered high-quality paired reads into contigs. BLAST was used to align contigs to IMGT TRBV, TRBD and TRBJ reference genes, with CDR3 defined following IMGT. Clonotypes above 0.1% frequency were classified as highly expanded clones. Repertoire diversity was measured by Shannon entropy, and V-J evenness by the Gini coefficient. A clonotype found in more than one individual was treated as public. TCRdb trimmed the raw reads at Q25, called clones with MiXCR and kept productive beta chains. Each CDR3 protein appears once, grouped with its most common genes and DNA. TCRdb assigned the V and J calls; the authors' analysis was not used. The sample table records a few hundred thousand distinct CDR3 sequences; 22% of these occur just once. The top ten clonotypes cover roughly 14% of the sample.

V and J are truncated by 5 bases and 5 bases respectively, leaving an intervening sequence of 10 bases. CDR1 MNHEY and CDR2 SMNVEV are derived from the germline V gene (reference sequence). The CDR3 starts with the cysteine, ends with the phenylalanine, and has 12 residues. CDR3 DNA only is kept here, 36 bases in frame from base 1. The receptor was derived from a female donor with Graves disease. The sample in question was peripheral blood mononuclear cells (PBMCs), obtained when the disease was refractory, from a patient treated with antithyroid drugs. The rearranged segments are TRBV27 and TRBJ2-7; the D gene assignment is perhaps TRBD1 or TRBD2, with each matching 5 bases. The nucleotides are TGTGCCAGCAGTAAGGGACCGGACGAGCAGTACTTC. This codes for CASSKGPDEQYF.